This T cell receptor beta chain was identified during a study of circulating CD8 cells and anti-PD-1 response in melanoma (dated by TCRdb to 2019 to 2021). For the study in its entirety: Nivolumab was given to patients intravenously at 3 mg/kg every 2 weeks. On on-treatment samples, PD-1 was detected using a biotinylated anti-human IgG4 antibody. The TCR repertoire analysis was performed on approximately 11 melanoma patients, comprising 7 non-responders and 4 responders. Patients with complete or partial responses were counted as responders, while patients with stable or progressive disease (RECIST v1.1) were counted as non-responders. The melanoma cohort included approximately 13 patients, of whom seven received anti-PD-1 as first-line therapy and six had previously received targeted therapy or immunotherapy. The study at large found these results: Diversity was greatest in the DNEG repertoire, PD-1 and DPOS had similar and higher clonality, and TIGIT repertoires had the lowest diversity. Only baseline and M1 samples, drawn from a small cohort with few responders, went into the published TCR repertoire comparisons. Since no tumor material could be accessed, the researchers instead assessed tumor reactivity using peptide assays on expanded sorted subsets. Experiments were generally performed without replicates because of limited material. The authors pointed out that the cohort included both treatment-naive and previously treated patients, and that this mix could influence the results. Repertoires were largely private between subsets, with under 7% of TRB clonotypes shared at M1; sharing was highest between DPOS and TIGIT.

A BD FACSAria II cell sorter was used to sort four subsets, defined by PD-1 and/or TIGIT, from live CD3+CD8+TCRalphabeta+ cells. To characterize relevance to anti-PD-1 therapy response, circulating CD8 T cells were sorted into four subsets based on PD-1 and TIGIT expression. From each sorted CD8 T-cell subset, both TCR alpha and TCR beta chains were sequenced. Peripheral blood was drawn before the first anti-PD-1 injection and after two and four injections. Ficoll gradient centrifugation was used to isolate PBMCs right away. Until use, PBMCs were stored frozen in liquid nitrogen in RPMI containing around 19% FCS and about 10% DMSO. After thawing, PBMCs were stained with a viability dye and with antibodies against CD3, CD8alpha, TCRalphabeta, PD-1 and TIGIT. Total RNA was extracted with the RNeasy Kit, and a RIN above 7 was reached by every sample. Compared with the rest of its sample, this clonotype is large (0.1 to 1%). No antigen is known for it. Base qualities are not recorded, but no much larger clone differs from it by a single base.

The instrument was a NextSeq 500. The QIAseq Immune Repertoire RNA Library Kit, Human TCR Panel, was used to prepare TCR libraries from about 16 ng of total RNA. The TCR libraries were sequenced on an Illumina NextSeq using a Mid Output V2 kit and asymmetric 261x41 paired-end reads. Each TCR library was diluted to roughly 4 nM, pooled, denatured and loaded at approximately 0.96 pM. The study's processing was this. Processing of the TCR FASTQ files took place in the QIAGEN GeneGlobe Data Analysis Center, and downstream analysis was done in R 3.5.2. Clonality was computed as one minus Shannon entropy normalized by the log of the number of unique productive sequences. For each subset, Fisher exact tests at 5% FDR were used to find TRA or TRB clonotypes whose abundance differed between baseline and M1. Differentially abundant clonotypes were categorized as emerging, expanding, contracting or non-expanding/contracting. Repertoire overlap between patients was measured with Morisita's overlap index. Using fastp trimming at Q25 and MiXCR clonotype assembly, TCRdb reanalyzed the public sequencing data and kept in-frame beta chains. Every CDR3 protein is listed once, alongside the most common genes and DNA of its rows. TCRdb's processing, not the authors', yielded these V and J calls. This sample gives 450 or so distinct CDR3 sequences in total; roughly 10% of them show up just once. Of the sample, about two fifths is held by the ten largest clones.

Trimming takes 7 bases off V and 4 bases off J; junction bases not matched to a gene: 5. Looking up the germline V gene (reference sequence) yields CDR1 LNHDA and CDR2 SQIVND. The CDR3 covers 13 residues, taking in both the cysteine and the phenylalanine. Only the CDR3 DNA stays, 39 bases, in frame from base 1. The sample was CD8+ T cells from PBMCs, taken at baseline or after one month of anti-PD-1 therapy (not recorded which). This receptor was taken from a human donor with melanoma. Recombination linked TRBV19 to TRBJ1-1, with 8 central nucleotides matching TRBD1. The nucleotide sequence reads TGTGCCAGTACCCTAACAGGGGGCACTGAAGCTTTCTTT. Protein translation: CASTLTGGTEAFF.